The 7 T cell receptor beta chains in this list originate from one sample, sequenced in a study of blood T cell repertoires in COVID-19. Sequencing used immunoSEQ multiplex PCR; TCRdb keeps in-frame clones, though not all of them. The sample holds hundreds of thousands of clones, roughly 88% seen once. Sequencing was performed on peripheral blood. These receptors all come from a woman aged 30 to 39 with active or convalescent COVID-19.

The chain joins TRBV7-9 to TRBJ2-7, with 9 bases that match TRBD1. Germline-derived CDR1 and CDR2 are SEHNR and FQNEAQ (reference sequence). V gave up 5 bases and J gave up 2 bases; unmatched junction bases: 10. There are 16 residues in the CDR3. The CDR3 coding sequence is TGTGCCAGCAGCCCAAATACGGGACAGGGAGCCTACGAGCAGTACTTC. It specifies CASSPNTGQGAYEQYF.

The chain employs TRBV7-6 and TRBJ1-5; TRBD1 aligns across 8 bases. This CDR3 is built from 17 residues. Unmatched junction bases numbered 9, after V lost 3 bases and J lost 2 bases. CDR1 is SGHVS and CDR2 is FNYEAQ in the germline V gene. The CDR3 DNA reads TGTGCCAGCAGCTTGGGACAGGCTGGCTGGGGCAATCAGCCCCAGCATTTT. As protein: CASSLGQAGWGNQPQHF.

The CDR3 protein is CASSFGDSNYEQYF. The CDR3, as DNA: TGTGCCAGCAGTTTCGGGGACTCCAATTACGAGCAGTACTTC. The V gene is TRBV27, the J gene TRBJ2-7; weak D call: TRBD2 (6 bases). Trimming stripped 3 bases from V and 4 bases from J, with 13 bases between. The CDR3 runs to 14 residues. The germline gives CDR1 MNHEY, CDR2 SMNVEV (reference sequence).

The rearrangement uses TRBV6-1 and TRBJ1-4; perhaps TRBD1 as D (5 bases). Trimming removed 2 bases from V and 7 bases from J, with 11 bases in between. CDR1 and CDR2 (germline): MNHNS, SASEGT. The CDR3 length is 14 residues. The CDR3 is CASSELGRGEKLFF. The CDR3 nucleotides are TGTGCCAGCAGTGAACTGGGGCGGGGTGAAAAACTGTTTTTT.

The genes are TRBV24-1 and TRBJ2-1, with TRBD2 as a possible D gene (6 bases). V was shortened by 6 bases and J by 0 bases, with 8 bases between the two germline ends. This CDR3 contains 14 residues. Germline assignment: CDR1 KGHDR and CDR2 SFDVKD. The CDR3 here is CATSPGSSYNEQFF. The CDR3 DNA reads TGTGCCACCAGTCCCGGGAGCTCCTACAATGAGCAGTTCTTC.

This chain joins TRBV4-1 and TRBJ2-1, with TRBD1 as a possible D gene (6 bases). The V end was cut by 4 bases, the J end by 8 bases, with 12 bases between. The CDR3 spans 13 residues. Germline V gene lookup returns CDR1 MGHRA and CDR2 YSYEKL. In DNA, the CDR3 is TGCGCCAGCAGCCCGACACAGGGTTATGAGCAGTTCTTC. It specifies CASSPTQGYEQFF.

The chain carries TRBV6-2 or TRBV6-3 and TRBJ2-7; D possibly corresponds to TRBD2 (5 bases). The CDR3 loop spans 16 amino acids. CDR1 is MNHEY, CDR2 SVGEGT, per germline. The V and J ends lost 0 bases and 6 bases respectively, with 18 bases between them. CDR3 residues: CASSYSKVARVGEQYF. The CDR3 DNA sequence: TGTGCCAGCAGTTACTCTAAGGTAGCGCGGGTCGGCGAGCAGTACTTC.